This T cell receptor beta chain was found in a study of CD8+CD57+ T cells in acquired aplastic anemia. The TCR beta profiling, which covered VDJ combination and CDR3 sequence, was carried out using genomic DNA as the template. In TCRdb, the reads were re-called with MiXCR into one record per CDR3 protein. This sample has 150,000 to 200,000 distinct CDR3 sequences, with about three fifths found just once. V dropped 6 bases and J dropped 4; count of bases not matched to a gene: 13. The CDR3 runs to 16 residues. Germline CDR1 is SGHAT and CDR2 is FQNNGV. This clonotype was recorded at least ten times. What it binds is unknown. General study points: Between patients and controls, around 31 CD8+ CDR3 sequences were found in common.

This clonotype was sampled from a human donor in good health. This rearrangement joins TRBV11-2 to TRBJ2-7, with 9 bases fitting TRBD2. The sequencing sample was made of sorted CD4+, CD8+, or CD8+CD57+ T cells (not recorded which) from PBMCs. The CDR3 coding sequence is TGTGCCAGCAGTCAACCGGGGCTAGCGGGACAATACGAGCAGTACTTC. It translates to CASSQPGLAGQYEQYF.